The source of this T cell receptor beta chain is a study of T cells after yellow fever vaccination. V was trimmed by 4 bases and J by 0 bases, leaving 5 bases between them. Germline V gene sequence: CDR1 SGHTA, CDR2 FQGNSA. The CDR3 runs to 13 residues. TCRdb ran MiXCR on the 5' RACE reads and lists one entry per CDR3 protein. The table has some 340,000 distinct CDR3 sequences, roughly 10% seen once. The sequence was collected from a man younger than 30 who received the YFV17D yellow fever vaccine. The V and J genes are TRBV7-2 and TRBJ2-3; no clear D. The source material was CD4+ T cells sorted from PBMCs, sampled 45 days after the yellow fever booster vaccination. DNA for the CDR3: TGTGCCAGCAGCTCCCCTAGCACAGATACGCAGTATTTT. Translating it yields CASSSPSTDTQYF.